A selection of T cell receptor beta chains follows, all from one sample in a study of blood T cell repertoires in COVID-19. Clones were sequenced by immunoSEQ multiplex PCR, and TCRdb holds only the in-frame ones, with some missing. The profile covers 350,000 to 450,000 clones, with 88% appearing a single time and about 1.4% taken by the ten largest. What was sequenced was PBMCs or T cells enriched from blood (not recorded which). Receptors were obtained from a young woman who had been exposed to COVID-19. CDR3s include the opening cysteine and the closing phenylalanine or tryptophan.

J,V,CDR3
TRBJ2-3,TRBV7-7,CASSAFTGTGSEVGTDTQYF
TRBJ2-3,TRBV9,CASSVGTSGSRRDF
TRBJ1-4,TRBV28,CASSFQGESEKLFF
TRBJ1-1,TRBV4-3,CASSQDRDTEAFF
TRBJ2-6,TRBV24-1,CATSGLVQGDSGANVLTF
TRBJ2-1,TRBV6-2/TRBV6-3,CASSSPTGAAYNEQFF
TRBJ2-7,TRBV7-6,CASSLGGQGSSYEQYF
TRBJ2-2,TRBV6-5,CASSSGTRHTGELFF
TRBJ2-7,TRBV6-5,CASSPQQGLGYEQYF
TRBJ2-7,TRBV28,CASPGLAYYEQYF
TRBJ2-6,TRBV5-1,CASSLFSGGQTGANVLTF
TRBJ1-2,TRBV19,CASSIAPTGFGYGYTF
TRBJ1-3,TRBV5-4,CASSTQGTGNTIYF
TRBJ2-3,TRBV6-4,CASSEGGGTDTQYF
TRBJ2-1,TRBV27,CASSLSGGRSSYNEQFF
TRBJ2-7,TRBV28,CASSPGQGYEQYF
TRBJ1-1,TRBV5-1,CASSWSDWAGTEAFF
TRBJ1-6,TRBV30,CAWSVRQGKINSPLHF
TRBJ1-2,TRBV27,CASSLFPGGNYGYTF
TRBJ2-1,TRBV27,CASSLGGVSRNEQFF
TRBJ1-3,TRBV18,CASSPAGTGPGNTIYF
TRBJ2-7,TRBV7-2,CASSLGQGGHEQYF
TRBJ2-3,TRBV9,CASTNTGGLWSTDTQYF
TRBJ2-5,TRBV7-2,CASSARPGGEETQYF
TRBJ1-1,TRBV7-2,CASRSGFGETEAFF
TRBJ1-2,TRBV3-1/TRBV3-2,CASSQDRGVYGYTF
TRBJ1-1,TRBV29-1,CSVTGTENTEAFF
TRBJ2-7,TRBV10-3,CAIKSGNYEQYF
TRBJ2-3,TRBV11-3,CASSLGSAGGPGTDTQYF
TRBJ1-3,TRBV3-1/TRBV3-2,CASSPLGVSGNTIYF
TRBJ2-3,TRBV6-5,CASRLPLTGLDTQYF
TRBJ1-1,TRBV3-1/TRBV3-2,CASSQDSSPRGFF
TRBJ2-3,TRBV2,CASRGTSEAVTDTQYF
TRBJ2-5,TRBV15,CATSRDLRGGPPETQYF
TRBJ1-1,TRBV6-5,CASRDTGTEAFF
TRBJ1-1,TRBV7-2,CASSLGWGQNTEAFF
TRBJ1-5,TRBV27,CASSDGTGRQPQHF
TRBJ1-2,TRBV5-8,CASSPGQGDYGYTF
TRBJ2-7,TRBV13,CASSLGRNEQYF
TRBJ2-2,TRBV19,CASSIKKDIFWSGRPGSTGELFF
TRBJ1-3,TRBV7-2,CASSPTGAGNTIYF
TRBJ2-1,TRBV4-1,CASSQVWREAPEEQFF
TRBJ1-6,TRBV3-1/TRBV3-2,CASSRENSPLHF
TRBJ1-4,TRBV19,CASSILLLTGDEKLFF
TRBJ1-2,TRBV9,CASSVFEAADNYGYTF
TRBJ2-7,TRBV13,CASSFGMAGGPHEQYF
TRBJ2-3,TRBV5-4,CASSPIGGGGAADTQYF
TRBJ2-2,TRBV3-1/TRBV3-2,CASSQVQAVNTGELFF
TRBJ1-1,TRBV28,CASSNSQGRNTEAFF
TRBJ2-7,TRBV27,CASSRIRGGSYEQYF
TRBJ1-1,TRBV27,CASKKGAQDFMNTEAFF
TRBJ1-4,TRBV4-3,CASSQDMTGVEKLFF
TRBJ1-1,TRBV29-1,CSVETMNTEAFF